This TCR beta chain was found in a study of blood T cell repertoires in COVID-19. Assay used: immunoSEQ multiplex PCR; TCRdb lists only in-frame clones, some missing. The sample has about 150,000 clones, under 90% seen once. The CDR3 extends over 13 amino acids. The V end was cut by 6 bases, the J end by 5 bases, with 13 bases between. Per germline, CDR1 LNHDA and CDR2 SQIVND (reference sequence). The chain employs TRBV19 and TRBJ1-1; D is perhaps TRBD1 (6 bases). Source material: peripheral blood. This sequence originates from a woman aged 80 or over with active or convalescent COVID-19. The CDR3 loop reads CASRGTGRTEAFF. DNA of the CDR3: TGTGCCAGTAGGGGAACAGGGCGGACTGAAGCTTTCTTT.